The source of this T cell receptor (beta chain) is a study of blood T cell repertoires in COVID-19. Study in general: Collection of acute and convalescent COVID-19 samples took place in the United States, Italy and Spain. PBMCs, B-cell-depleted T cells, or T cells were the source of the cDNA or gDNA that made up the material.

Trimming removed 0 bases at V and 0 bases at J, with 16 bases between. There are 18 residues in the CDR3. The germline V gene encodes CDR1 SGHTA and CDR2 FQGTGA. Authors' processing steps: Using reference gene primer amplification, nucleated cell counts were estimated. Using immunoSEQ multiplex PCR, the repertoire was profiled, and TCRdb retains in-frame clones only, with some absent. V, J and clone size are taken as reported in that table, and D and trimming were inferred from the DNA itself. The table shows 120,000 or so clones, with more than 70% occurring only once. This chain joins TRBV7-3 and TRBJ2-3; tentative D call: TRBD1 (5 bases). The specimen was peripheral blood. This receptor was taken from a man in his fifties or sixties with acute or convalescent COVID-19. In DNA, the CDR3 is TGTGCCAGCAGCTTAACCGGACACCACCAATCTAGCACAGATACGCAGTATTTT. Protein sequence: CASSLTGHHQSSTDTQYF. The entire variable domain, with the rest obtained from reference TRBV7-3 and TRBJ2-3, is as follows: GAGVSQTPSNKVTEKGKYVELRCDPISGHTALYWYRQSLGQGPEFLIYFQGTGAADDSGLPNDRFFAVRPEGSVSTLKIQRTERGDSAVYLCASSLTGHHQSSTDTQYFGPGTRLTVL.